This TCR beta chain emerged from a study of cytotoxic CD8 clonotypes in ibrutinib-treated CLL. Across the whole study: Samples averaged roughly 280,000 productive templates and 90,000 to 95,000 productive rearrangements.

Study observations and caveats: Sample timing was unmatched between remission and later-progressing patients; lymph nodes unstudied. Exceeding age-matched healthy donors, baseline clonality also tracked the counts of circulating CD8+ T cells.

The CDR3 is 11 residues long. The germline gives CDR1 DFQATT, CDR2 SNEGSKA (reference sequence). The assay was immunoSEQ multiplex PCR, and TCRdb's table has in-frame clones only and misses some. This table has about 140,000 clones, around 80% appearing once. Notes on this clone: What it recognizes is unknown. A read error may produce the germline difference seen at one junction end.

This chain connects TRBV20-1 to TRBJ2-7; D could derive from TRBD1 or TRBD2 (5 bases each). The specimen comprised PBMCs, sampled after 36 months of ibrutinib treatment. This sequence originates from a human donor with chronic lymphocytic leukemia. The CDR3 DNA reads TGCAGTGCTAGGGGGGACCTGCCCATACACTTC. The encoded protein is CSARGDLPIHF.